This TCR beta chain was retrieved from a study of OX40 agonist ivuxolimab in advanced cancers. Study observations and caveats: On average, a greater number of expanded clones characterised CD8+ T cells relative to CD4+.

The table came from immunoSEQ multiplex PCR; TCRdb's copy has only in-frame clones and leaves some out. This sample yields approximately 80,000 clones, of which roughly 89% are seen a single time; roughly 0.19% belongs to the top ten. Baseline, cycle 4 day 1, and cycle 7 day 1 were the blood sampling points. Notes on this clone: What it recognizes is unknown.

The input for sequencing was CD4+ or CD8+ T cells sorted from blood, taken in a trial of the OX40 agonist ivuxolimab. The receptor was derived from an adult with an advanced solid tumor such as melanoma, head and neck, liver or kidney cancer.

The CDR3 sequence: CASRMSGELFF. CDR3 DNA sequence: TGTGCCAGCAGGATGAGCGGGGAGCTGTTTTTT. V usage is TRBV7-8 and J usage is TRBJ2-2; D remains ambiguous. Looked up from germline, CDR1 is SGHVS and CDR2 is FQNEAQ. This CDR3 spans 11 amino acids. Trimming removed 6 bases from V and 7 bases from J, with 6 bases in between. Using reference TRBV7-8 and TRBJ2-2 for the parts outside the CDR3, the full variable domain is GAGVSQSPRYKVAKRGQDVALRCDPISGHVSLFWYQQALGQGPEFLTYFQNEAQLDKSGLPSDRFFAERPEGSVSTLKIQRTQQEDSAVYLCASRMSGELFFGEGSRLTVL.